The text below deals with one T cell receptor beta chain. Two-round multiplex PCR on genomic DNA was the method by which TCR beta CDR3 was amplified. The first PCR round targeted every TRBV and TRBJ gene with specific primers. TCRdb re-called the multiplex PCR reads through MiXCR, storing one row per CDR3 protein. The sample records about 16,000 distinct CDR3 sequences, around two fifths being singletons. The sample is drawn from a study of prognosis after radiotherapy for stage I lung cancer. This TCR was sampled from a donor over 45 with non-small cell lung cancer. This specimen consisted of PBMCs, obtained before or after stereotactic body radiation therapy (not recorded which).

CDR3 nucleotides: TGTGCCAGCTCATACCGGGACTCGGACTATGGCTACACCTTC. Protein product: CASSYRDSDYGYTF. The chain carries TRBV6-1 and TRBJ1-2; weak D call: TRBD1 (5 bases). The germline gives CDR1 MNHNS, CDR2 SASEGT. The length of the CDR3 is 14 residues. Trimming shortened V by 8 bases and J by 3 bases, and 16 bases separated the two germline ends.